The 15 T cell receptor beta chains presented below share a single source sample, sequenced in a study of blood T cell repertoires in COVID-19. Repertoires were generated with immunoSEQ multiplex PCR, while TCRdb's copy carries only in-frame clones and drops some. The data hold about 440,000 clones, with approximately 90% observed a single time. The sample was peripheral blood. These receptors were collected from a woman in her thirties with acute or convalescent COVID-19.

The rearrangement links TRBV6-1 to TRBJ1-5; D is perhaps TRBD1 (6 bases). CDR1 is MNHNS, CDR2 SASEGT, per germline. CDR3 length: 18 amino acids. V was pared by 0 bases and J by 4 bases, with 19 bases between. For the CDR3, the DNA is TGTGCCAGCAGTGAAGCGAGAGGATGGCAGGGGTCAAATCAGCCCCAGCATTTT. Translated: CASSEARGWQGSNQPQHF.

The rearrangement links TRBV5-4 to TRBJ2-3, with 12 bases matching TRBD1. Germline V lookup: CDR1 SGHNT, CDR2 YYREEE (reference sequence). The CDR3 length is 16 residues. Trimming removed 2 bases from V and 4 bases from J; junction bases left unmatched: 5. The CDR3 sequence is CASSLGDRGLADTQYF. The CDR3, as DNA: TGTGCCAGCAGCTTAGGGGACAGGGGGCTTGCAGATACGCAGTATTTT.

This chain joins TRBV6-2 or TRBV6-3 and TRBJ1-4; D call uncertain. With 2 bases removed from V and 6 bases from J, the gap between germline ends came to 13 bases. The germline V gene encodes CDR1 MNHEY and CDR2 SVGEGT. This CDR3 comprises 15 residues. In DNA, the CDR3 is TGTGCCAGCAGTTACATTCAAGACGGGGATGAAAAACTGTTTTTT. Its translation: CASSYIQDGDEKLFF.

Ten or more counts support this clone. J is TRBJ1-4 and V is TRBV6-5; 8 nucleotides agree with TRBD1. The CDR3 is 13 amino acids. J gave up 5 bases and V 6 bases, and 2 bases lay outside the gene matches. Per germline, CDR1 MNHEY and CDR2 SVGAGI. The CDR3 nucleotides read TGTGCCAGCAGGCGACAGGGGAATGAAAAACTGTTTTTT. It translates to CASRRQGNEKLFF.

The CDR3 here is CAWSPGTEVYEQYF. The CDR3 nucleotides read TGTGCCTGGTCCCCCGGGACAGAAGTCTACGAGCAGTACTTC. This rearrangement joins TRBV30 to TRBJ2-7; TRBD1 agrees at 7 bases. CDR3 length equals 14 residues. The germline gives CDR1 GTSNPN, CDR2 SVGIG (reference sequence). Trimming cost V 5 bases and J 3 bases; bases outside gene matches: 10.

The chain employs TRBV18 and TRBJ1-3; D call uncertain. This CDR3 contains 14 residues. V was shortened by 5 bases and J by 0 bases, with 8 bases between the two germline ends. Germline loops: CDR1 KGHSH, CDR2 LQKENI. The CDR3 loop reads CASSYGSSGNTIYF. The CDR3 coding sequence is TGTGCCAGCTCATACGGGAGCTCTGGAAACACCATATATTTT.

This chain uses TRBV10-3 with TRBJ2-7; no clear D gene. CDR3 length equals 17 residues. Trimming removed 4 bases at V and 3 bases at J, with 22 bases between. The germline gives CDR1 ENHRY, CDR2 SYGVKD. The chain's CDR3 is CAISVHPPYLASYEQYF. In DNA, the CDR3 is TGTGCCATCAGTGTTCATCCCCCCTATCTTGCAAGCTACGAGCAGTACTTC.

The CDR3 DNA sequence: TGTGCCAGCAACGGAGATACGCAGTATTTT. It is translated as CASNGDTQYF. V and J are TRBV11-2 and TRBJ2-3; the D is unclear. This CDR3 comprises 10 residues. Looked up from germline, CDR1 is SGHAT and CDR2 is FQNNGV. With 7 bases removed from V and 5 bases from J, the gap between germline ends came to 4 bases.

V and J are TRBV3-1 (or the pseudogene TRBV3-2) and TRBJ1-6; no reliable D call. The CDR3 is 14 amino acids. The V end lost 8 bases, the J end lost 0 bases, and 8 bases lay between the germline ends. Looked up from germline, CDR1 is LGHDT and CDR2 is YNNKEL (reference sequence). The CDR3: CASAEYSYNSPLHF. CDR3 bases: TGTGCCAGCGCGGAATACTCCTATAATTCACCCCTCCACTTT.

The rearrangement uses TRBV5-8 and TRBJ2-7, with no clear D. The germline V gene has CDR1 SGHTS and CDR2 YDEGEE. V was shortened by 3 bases and J by 0 bases, with 13 bases between the two germline ends. The CDR3 has 15 residues. The CDR3 coding sequence is TGTGCCAGCAGCTCTAAGCAACTGAGCTCCTACGAGCAGTACTTC. The encoded protein is CASSSKQLSSYEQYF.

The DNA of the CDR3 is TGTGCCAGCAGGGGGACGACAGGGGTGGAGACCCAGTACTTC. This codes for CASRGTTGVETQYF. The V and J genes are TRBV2 and TRBJ2-5; 8 nucleotides match TRBD1. The CDR3 runs 14 residues. V lost 6 bases, J lost 5 bases, and 8 bases stayed unmatched. Germline lookup yields CDR1 SNHLY and CDR2 FYNNEI. The full variable domain, rest sourced from reference TRBV2 and TRBJ2-5, is EPEVTQTPSHQVTQMGQEVILRCVPISNHLYFYWYRQILGQKVEFLVSFYNNEISEKSEIFDDQFSVERPDGSNFTLKIRSTKLEDSAMYFCASRGTTGVETQYFGPGTRLLVL.

The chain combines TRBV10-2 with TRBJ2-1, with D possibly TRBD1 on 6 matching bases. Germline V lookup: CDR1 WSHSY, CDR2 SAAADI. Trimming took 3 bases from V and 7 from J, leaving 19 bases between them. This CDR3 has 16 residues. CDR3 nucleotide sequence: TGCGCCAGCAGTGACCCCCACAGGGCACCGAGTAATGAGCAGTTCTTC. Amino acids: CASSDPHRAPSNEQFF.

The chain employs TRBV24-1 and TRBJ2-7; D ambiguous. CDR1 is KGHDR and CDR2 is SFDVKD in the germline V gene. Trimming removed 3 bases at V and 2 bases at J, with 7 bases between. The CDR3 contains 13 residues. CDR3 loop: CATSDPTTYEQYF. The CDR3 DNA reads TGTGCCACCAGTGATCCCACAACCTACGAGCAGTACTTC.

This clone was detected once. DNA of the CDR3: TGTGCCAGTCGGGGAGGGTCCCAAGAGACCCAGTACTTC. Amino acid sequence: CASRGGSQETQYF. This chain uses TRBV2 with TRBJ2-5; 7 bases are a match to TRBD2. The CDR3 has 13 amino acids. V dropped 9 bases and J dropped 1; count of bases not matched to a gene: 5. The germline gives CDR1 SNHLY, CDR2 FYNNEI.

The chain has TRBV5-4 and TRBJ1-4; 7 bases match TRBD1. The V gene end was trimmed by 4 bases and the J gene end by 5 bases; junction bases not matched to a gene: 8. The CDR3 spans 15 residues. Germline V gives CDR1 SGHNT, CDR2 YYREEE (reference sequence). Here the CDR3 reads CASSLTKTGNEKLFF. CDR3 DNA sequence: TGTGCCAGCAGCCTCACTAAGACAGGGAATGAAAAACTGTTTTTT.